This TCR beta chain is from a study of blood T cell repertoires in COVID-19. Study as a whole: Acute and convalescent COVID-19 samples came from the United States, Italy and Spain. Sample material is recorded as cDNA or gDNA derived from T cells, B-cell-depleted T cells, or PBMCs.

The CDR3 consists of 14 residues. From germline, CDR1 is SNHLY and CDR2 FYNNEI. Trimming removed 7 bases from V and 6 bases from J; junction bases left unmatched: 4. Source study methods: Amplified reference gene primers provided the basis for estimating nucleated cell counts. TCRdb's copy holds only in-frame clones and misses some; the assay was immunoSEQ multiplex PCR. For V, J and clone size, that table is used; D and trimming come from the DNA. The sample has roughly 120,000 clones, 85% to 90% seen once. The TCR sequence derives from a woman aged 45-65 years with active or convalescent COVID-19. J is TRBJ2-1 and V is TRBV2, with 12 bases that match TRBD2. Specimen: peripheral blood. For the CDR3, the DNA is TGTGCCAGCACCCGGACTAGCGGGACCAATGAGCAGTTCTTC. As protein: CASTRTSGTNEQFF.